These 10 T cell receptor beta chains were sequenced from one sample in a study of shared T cell receptors in the human thymus (TCRdb year 2021). Preparation of the library involved the immunoSEQ multiplex PCR assay. The clones in this table, taken by TCRdb from immuneACCESS, are in-frame only. Not every clone is retained; where verified, under half of the shortfall comes from an unresolved V gene, and the cause of the rest is unknown. The sample table shows about 500,000 clones, and approximately 78% are seen once. The biggest ten clones account for around 0.012% of the sample. This sample also appeared in a second study, on human thymus T cells.

Sequences were obtained from thymocytes. These receptors were taken from a boy under three years old with a congenital heart defect. Donor details come from another sample of the same person, matched by shared clones.

This clone has only a few counts. V gene TRBV5-6 combines with J gene TRBJ1-2, with D perhaps TRBD1 (6 bases). This CDR3 region has 17 residues. The V end was cut by 1 base, the J end by 0 bases, with 16 bases between. Germline V gene data show CDR1 as SGHDT and CDR2 as YYEEEE. CDR3 nucleotide sequence: TGTGCCAGCAGCTTGTGGGGGCCAGCCCGATCTAACTATGGCTACACCTTC. This sequence encodes CASSLWGPARSNYGYTF. The full variable domain, rest sourced from reference TRBV5-6 and TRBJ1-2, is DAGVTQSPTHLIKTRGQQVTLRCSPKSGHDTVSWYQQALGQGPQFIFQYYEEEERQRGNFPDRFSGHQFPNYSSELNVNALLLGDSALYLCASSLWGPARSNYGYTFGSGTRLTVV.

A remark on this clone: The junction departs from the called germline gene at one end, perhaps through a read error. The chain is built from TRBV29-1 and TRBJ2-6, with a weak D call TRBD2 (7 bases). CDR3 length equals 15 residues. The V gene's germline CDR1 is SQVTM and CDR2 ANQGSEA. Written as DNA, the CDR3 is TGCAGCGATGAAAGGGGGGGGCCTGGGGCCAACGTCCTGACTTTC. Translated: CSDERGGPGANVLTF.

The gene calls are TRBV30 and TRBJ2-7; 8 positions match TRBD2. The germline gives CDR1 GTSNPN, CDR2 SVGIG (reference sequence). The CDR3 contains 13 residues. V lost 2 bases and J lost 6; bases outside the gene matches: 6. The CDR3 region has the DNA TGTGCCTGGAGTTCCCGGGGGGGGCGCGAGCAGTACTTC. Translating gives CAWSSRGGREQYF.

This chain uses TRBV4-3 with TRBJ2-3, with 14 bases lining up with TRBD2. CDR1 LGHNA and CDR2 YSLEER come from the germline V gene. Unmatched junction bases numbered 14, after V lost 1 base and J lost 5 bases. CDR3 length: 20 amino acids. The CDR3 loop is CASSQAGLAGGGIRGDTQYF. CDR3 DNA: TGCGCCAGCAGCCAAGCCGGACTAGCGGGAGGAGGGATTCGCGGAGATACGCAGTATTTT.

The rearrangement uses TRBV14 and TRBJ2-2; TRBD2 matches at 14 bases. This CDR3 is 16 amino acids long. Germline lookup yields CDR1 SGHDN and CDR2 FVKESK. The junction had 0 bases not matched to a gene; V was cut back by 3 bases and J by 3 bases. DNA of the CDR3: TGTGCCAGCAGCCAGGGACTAGCGGGAGACACCGGGGAGCTGTTTTTT. Translating gives CASSQGLAGDTGELFF.

This chain uses TRBV1 with TRBJ2-1; the table names TRBD2, a call not compared with the DNA. TRBV1 is deemed a pseudogene. The CDR3 sequence is 21 residues long. CDR3 sequence (DNA): TGCACCAGCAGCCAAGAGCGCTGGACTAGCGATGACCAGAGCTCCTACAATGAGCAGTTCTTC. Protein: CTSSQERWTSDDQSSYNEQFF.

This clone is a singleton in its sample. This sequence joins TRBV9 and TRBJ2-5; 8 nucleotides align to TRBD1. The CDR3 spans 15 residues. V shed 4 bases and J 0 bases; nucleotides not matched to a gene: 5. Germline V gives CDR1 SGDLS, CDR2 YYNGEE. Here the CDR3 DNA reads TGTGCCAGCAGCCTTGGGACAGGACACCAAGAGACCCAGTACTTC. This encodes CASSLGTGHQETQYF. The variable domain in full, with the rest retrieved from reference TRBV9 and TRBJ2-5, is DSGVTQTPKHLITATGQRVTLRCSPRSGDLSVYWYQQSLDQGLQFLIQYYNGEERAKGNILERFSAQQFPDLHSELNLSSLELGDSALYFCASSLGTGHQETQYFGPGTRLLVL.

This clone showed up just a few times. V gene TRBV15 combines with J gene TRBJ2-7, with D perhaps matching TRBD2 (6 bases). Trimming shortened V by 1 base and J by 3 bases, and 16 bases separated the two germline ends. The CDR3 spans 16 residues. CDR1 is LNHNV, CDR2 YYDKDF, per germline (reference sequence). Here the CDR3 DNA reads TGTGCCACCAGCAGAGCCGGGGCTAGCGTCGACTACGAGCAGTACTTC. Translating gives CATSRAGASVDYEQYF. Combining the CDR3 with reference TRBV15 and TRBJ2-7 gives the whole variable domain DAMVIQNPRYQVTQFGKPVTLSCSQTLNHNVMYWYQQKSSQAPKLLFHYYDKDFNNEADTPDNFQSRRPNTSFCFLDIRSPGLGDTAMYLCATSRAGASVDYEQYFGPGTRLTVT.

The genes are TRBV2 and TRBJ2-2; 8 bases match TRBD2. CDR3 length equals 16 residues. Germline loops: CDR1 SNHLY, CDR2 FYNNEI. The V gene end was trimmed by 4 bases and the J gene end by 5 bases; junction bases not matched to a gene: 9. The CDR3 bases are TGTGCCAGCAGTGGAGGGGCGGGAGGATGGACCGGGGAGCTGTTTTTT. Translating gives CASSGGAGGWTGELFF.

The chain has TRBV15 and TRBJ2-4; TRBD1 aligns across 7 bases. The CDR3 totals 13 residues. Per germline, CDR1 LNHNV and CDR2 YYDKDF (reference sequence). The junction had 4 bases not matched to a gene; V was cut back by 9 bases and J by 2 bases. In DNA form, the CDR3 reads TGTGCCACGCGACAGGGACCCAAAAACATTCAGTACTTC. It translates to CATRQGPKNIQYF.